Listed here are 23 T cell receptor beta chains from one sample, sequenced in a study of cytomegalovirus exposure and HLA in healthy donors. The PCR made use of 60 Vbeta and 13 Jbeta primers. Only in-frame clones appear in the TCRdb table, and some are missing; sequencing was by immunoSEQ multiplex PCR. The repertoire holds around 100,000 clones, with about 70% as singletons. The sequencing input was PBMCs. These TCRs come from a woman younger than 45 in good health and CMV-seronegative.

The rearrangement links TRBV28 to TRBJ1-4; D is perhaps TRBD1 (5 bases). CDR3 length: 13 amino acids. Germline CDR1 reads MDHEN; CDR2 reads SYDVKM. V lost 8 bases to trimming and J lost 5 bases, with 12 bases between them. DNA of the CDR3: TGTGCCAGCCGGGACGGGAGAAATGAAAAACTGTTTTTT. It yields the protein CASRDGRNEKLFF.

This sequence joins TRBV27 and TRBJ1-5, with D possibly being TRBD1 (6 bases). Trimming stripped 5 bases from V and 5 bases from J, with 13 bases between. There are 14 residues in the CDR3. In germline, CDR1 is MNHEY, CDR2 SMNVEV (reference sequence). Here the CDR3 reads CASSPAQGYQPQHF. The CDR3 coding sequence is TGTGCCAGCAGTCCTGCACAGGGCTATCAGCCCCAGCATTTT.

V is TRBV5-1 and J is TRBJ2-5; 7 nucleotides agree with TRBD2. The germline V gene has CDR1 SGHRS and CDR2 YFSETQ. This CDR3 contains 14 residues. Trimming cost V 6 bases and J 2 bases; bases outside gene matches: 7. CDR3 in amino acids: CASKTSPDQETQYF. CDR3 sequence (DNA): TGCGCCAGCAAGACTAGCCCGGATCAAGAGACCCAGTACTTC.

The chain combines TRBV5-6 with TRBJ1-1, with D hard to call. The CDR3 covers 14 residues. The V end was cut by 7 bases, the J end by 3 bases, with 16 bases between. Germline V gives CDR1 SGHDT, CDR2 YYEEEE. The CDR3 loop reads CASGENGRYTEAFF. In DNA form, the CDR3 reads TGTGCCAGCGGGGAGAACGGGCGGTACACTGAAGCTTTCTTT.

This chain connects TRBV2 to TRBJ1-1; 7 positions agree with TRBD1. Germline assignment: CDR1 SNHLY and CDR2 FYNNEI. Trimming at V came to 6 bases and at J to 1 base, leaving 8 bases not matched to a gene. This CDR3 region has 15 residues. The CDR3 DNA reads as TGTGCCAGCAGCCTCGGGGGACAGCCGAACACTGAAGCTTTCTTT. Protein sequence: CASSLGGQPNTEAFF.

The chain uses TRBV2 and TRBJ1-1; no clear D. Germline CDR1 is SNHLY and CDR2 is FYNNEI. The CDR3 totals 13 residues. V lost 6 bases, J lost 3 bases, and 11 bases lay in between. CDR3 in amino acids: CASSLNPYTEAFF. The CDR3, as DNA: TGTGCCAGCAGCCTAAATCCCTACACTGAAGCTTTCTTT.

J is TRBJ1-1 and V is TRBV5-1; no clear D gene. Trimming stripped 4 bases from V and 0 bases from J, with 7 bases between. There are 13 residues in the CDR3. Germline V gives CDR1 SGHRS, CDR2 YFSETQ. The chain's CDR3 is CASSPSLNTEAFF. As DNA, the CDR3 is TGCGCCAGCAGCCCGTCCTTGAACACTGAAGCTTTCTTT.

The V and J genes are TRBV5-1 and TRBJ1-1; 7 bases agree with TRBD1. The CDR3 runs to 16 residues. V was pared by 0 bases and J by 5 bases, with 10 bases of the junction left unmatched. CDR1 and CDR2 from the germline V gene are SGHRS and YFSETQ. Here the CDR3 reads CASSLDLGTEGTEAFF. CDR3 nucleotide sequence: TGCGCCAGCAGCTTGGACCTGGGGACAGAGGGGACTGAAGCTTTCTTT. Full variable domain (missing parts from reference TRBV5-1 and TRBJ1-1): KAGVTQTPRYLIKTRGQQVTLSCSPISGHRSVSWYQQTPGQGLQFLFEYFSETQRNKGNFPGRFSGRQFSNSRSEMNVSTLELGDSALYLCASSLDLGTEGTEAFFGQGTRLTVV.

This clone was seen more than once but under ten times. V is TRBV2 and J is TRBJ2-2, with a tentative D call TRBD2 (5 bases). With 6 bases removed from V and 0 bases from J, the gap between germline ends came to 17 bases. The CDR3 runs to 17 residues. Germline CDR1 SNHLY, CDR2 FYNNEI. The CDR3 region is CASRHGIYGANTGELFF. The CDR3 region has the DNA TGTGCCAGCAGGCATGGTATCTACGGGGCGAACACCGGGGAGCTGTTTTTT.

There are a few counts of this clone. In DNA form, the CDR3 reads TGTGCCATCAGTGCCGGCGAGATTGACAGACCCTATGGCTACACCTTC. Residues: CAISAGEIDRPYGYTF. This chain connects TRBV10-3 to TRBJ1-2; perhaps TRBD1 as D (5 bases). Germline CDR1 and CDR2: ENHRY and SYGVKD. CDR3 size: 16 residues. Trimming removed 4 bases from V and 4 bases from J, with 19 bases in between.

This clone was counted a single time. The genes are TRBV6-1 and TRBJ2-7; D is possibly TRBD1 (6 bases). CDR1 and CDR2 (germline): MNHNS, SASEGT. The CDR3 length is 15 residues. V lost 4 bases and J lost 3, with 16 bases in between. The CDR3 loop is CASSVRTERLYEQYF. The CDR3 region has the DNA TGTGCCAGCAGTGTCAGGACAGAGAGACTCTACGAGCAGTACTTC.

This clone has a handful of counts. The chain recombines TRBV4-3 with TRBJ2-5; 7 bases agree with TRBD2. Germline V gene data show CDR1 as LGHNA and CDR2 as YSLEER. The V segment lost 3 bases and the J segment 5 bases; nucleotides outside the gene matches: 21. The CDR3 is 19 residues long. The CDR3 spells CASSQERSSTSPGEETQYF. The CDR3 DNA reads TGCGCCAGCAGCCAGGAAAGGAGTTCGACTAGCCCCGGGGAGGAGACCCAGTACTTC.

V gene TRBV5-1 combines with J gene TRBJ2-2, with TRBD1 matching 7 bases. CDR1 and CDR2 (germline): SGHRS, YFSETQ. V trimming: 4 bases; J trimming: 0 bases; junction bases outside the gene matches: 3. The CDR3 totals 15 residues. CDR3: CASSHGTANTGELFF. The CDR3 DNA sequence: TGCGCCAGCAGCCATGGGACAGCGAACACCGGGGAGCTGTTTTTT.

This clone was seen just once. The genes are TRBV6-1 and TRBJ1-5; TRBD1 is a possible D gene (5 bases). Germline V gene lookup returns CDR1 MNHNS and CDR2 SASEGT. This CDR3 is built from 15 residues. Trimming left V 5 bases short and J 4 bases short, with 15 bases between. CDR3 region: CASSPEGFGNQPQHF. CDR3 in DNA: TGTGCCAGCAGTCCGGAGGGGTTTGGGAATCAGCCCCAGCATTTT.

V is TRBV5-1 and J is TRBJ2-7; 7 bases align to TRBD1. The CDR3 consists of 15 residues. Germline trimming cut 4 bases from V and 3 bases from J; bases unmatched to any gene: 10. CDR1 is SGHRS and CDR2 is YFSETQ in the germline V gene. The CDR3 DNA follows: TGCGCCAGCAGCCTGACCCCGACAGGGAGCTACGAGCAGTACTTC. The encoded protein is CASSLTPTGSYEQYF. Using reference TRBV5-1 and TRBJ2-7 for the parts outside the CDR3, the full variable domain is KAGVTQTPRYLIKTRGQQVTLSCSPISGHRSVSWYQQTPGQGLQFLFEYFSETQRNKGNFPGRFSGRQFSNSRSEMNVSTLELGDSALYLCASSLTPTGSYEQYFGPGTRLTVT.

The CDR3 nucleotides read TGTGCCACCAGCCCGACCGGGACAAATTACAATGAGCAGTTCTTC. It encodes CATSPTGTNYNEQFF. The chain recombines TRBV15 with TRBJ2-1, with a tentative D call TRBD1 (6 bases). CDR1 is LNHNV, CDR2 YYDKDF, per germline (reference sequence). CDR3 length equals 15 residues. The V and J ends lost 5 bases and 4 bases respectively, with 15 bases between them.

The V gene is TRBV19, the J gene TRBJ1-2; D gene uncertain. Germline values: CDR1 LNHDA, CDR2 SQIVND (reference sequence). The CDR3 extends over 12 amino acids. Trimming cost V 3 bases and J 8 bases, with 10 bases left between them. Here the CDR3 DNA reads TGTGCCAGTAGTATTCGTGCGGGCGGCTACACCTTC. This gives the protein CASSIRAGGYTF.

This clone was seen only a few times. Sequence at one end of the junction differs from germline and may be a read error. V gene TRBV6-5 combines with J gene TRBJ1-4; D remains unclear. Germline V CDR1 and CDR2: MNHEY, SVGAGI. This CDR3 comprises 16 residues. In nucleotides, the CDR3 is TGTGCCAGCAGCTACTCCATCCCCTCGGCTAATGAAAAACTGTTTTTT. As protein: CASSYSIPSANEKLFF.

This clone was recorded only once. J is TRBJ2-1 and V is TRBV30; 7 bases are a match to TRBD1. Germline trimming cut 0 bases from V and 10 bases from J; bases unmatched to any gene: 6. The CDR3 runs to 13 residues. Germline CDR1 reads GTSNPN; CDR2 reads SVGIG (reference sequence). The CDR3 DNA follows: TGTGCCTGGAGTGTAGACAGGGTTGGAGAGCAGTTCTTC. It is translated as CAWSVDRVGEQFF.

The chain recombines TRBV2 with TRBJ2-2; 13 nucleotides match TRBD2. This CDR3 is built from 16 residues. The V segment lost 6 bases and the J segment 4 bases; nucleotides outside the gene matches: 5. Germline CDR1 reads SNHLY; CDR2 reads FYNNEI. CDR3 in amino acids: CASSKLAGGITGELFF. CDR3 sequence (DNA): TGTGCCAGCAGCAAACTAGCGGGGGGGATCACCGGGGAGCTGTTTTTT.

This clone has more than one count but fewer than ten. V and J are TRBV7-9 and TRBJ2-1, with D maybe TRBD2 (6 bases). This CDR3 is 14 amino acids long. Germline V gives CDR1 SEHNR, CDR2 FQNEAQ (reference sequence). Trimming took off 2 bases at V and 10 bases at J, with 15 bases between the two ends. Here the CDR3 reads CASSLSGSSEEQFF. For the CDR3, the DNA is TGTGCCAGCAGCTTATCCGGTTCTAGCGAGGAGCAGTTCTTC.

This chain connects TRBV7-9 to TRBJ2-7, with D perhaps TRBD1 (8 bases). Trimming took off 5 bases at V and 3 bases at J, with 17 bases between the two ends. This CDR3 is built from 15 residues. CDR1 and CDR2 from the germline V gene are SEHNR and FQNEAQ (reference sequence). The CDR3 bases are TGTGCCAGCAGCCCGACAGGGGAGGGGGGCTACGAGCAGTACTTC. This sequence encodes CASSPTGEGGYEQYF.

DNA of the CDR3: TGTGCCATCAGTGACGGCGGGGGCTACGAGCAGTACTTC. Its protein is CAISDGGGYEQYF. This sequence joins TRBV10-3 and TRBJ2-7; 7 bases map to TRBD2. From germline, CDR1 is ENHRY and CDR2 SYGVKD. CDR3 length: 13 residues. With 3 bases clipped from V and 3 bases from J, the junction kept 2 bases outside the gene matches.